This T cell receptor beta chain emerged from a study of identical twins. TCRdb redid the calling of the 5' RACE reads with MiXCR, one entry per CDR3 protein. The sample records 200,000 to 250,000 distinct CDR3 sequences, 5.5% to 7% being singletons. This CDR3 has 15 amino acids. Trimming took 8 bases from V and 0 from J; bases not matched to a gene: 6. In this sample, this clonotype turned up many times. This sample also appeared in a second study, on yellow fever vaccine responses in identical twins.

The gene calls are TRBV12-3 or TRBV12-4 and TRBJ2-1; 8 bases agree with TRBD1. The TCR comes from a woman under 30 in good health. Sequencing used memory (CD45RO+) T cells sorted from blood. Here the CDR3 DNA reads TGTGCCAGCCGAAACACAGGGGGCTCCTACAATGAGCAGTTCTTC. Amino acids: CASRNTGGSYNEQFF.